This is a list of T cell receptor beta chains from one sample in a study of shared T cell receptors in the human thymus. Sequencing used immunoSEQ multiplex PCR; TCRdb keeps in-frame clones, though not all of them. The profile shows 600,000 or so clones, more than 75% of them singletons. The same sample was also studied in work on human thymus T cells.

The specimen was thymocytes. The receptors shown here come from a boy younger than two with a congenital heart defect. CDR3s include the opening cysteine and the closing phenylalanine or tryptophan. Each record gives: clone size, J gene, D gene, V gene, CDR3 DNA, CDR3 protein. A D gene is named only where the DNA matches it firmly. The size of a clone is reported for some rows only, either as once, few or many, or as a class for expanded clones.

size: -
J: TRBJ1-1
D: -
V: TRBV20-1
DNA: TGCAGTGCGCCGGTTCACACTGAAGCTTTCTTT
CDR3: CSAPVHTEAFF

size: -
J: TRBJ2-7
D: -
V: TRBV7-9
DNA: TGTGCCAGCAGCTTAAAGGGGGACTACTACGAGCAGTACTTC
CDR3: CASSLKGDYYEQYF

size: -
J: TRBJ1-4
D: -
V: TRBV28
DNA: TGTGCCAGCAGTCTGCGACAGGCCAACGGAAAACTGTTTTTT
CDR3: CASSLRQANGKLFF

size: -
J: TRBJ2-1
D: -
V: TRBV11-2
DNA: TGTGCCAGCAGCCACCTACAGGGGCATCGGAGCGGGGGTCAGGGTGAGCAGTTCTTC
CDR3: CASSHLQGHRSGGQGEQFF

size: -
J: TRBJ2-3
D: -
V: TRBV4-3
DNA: TGCGCCAGCAGCCAAGATATTTCTAGCGCAGATACGCAGTATTTT
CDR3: CASSQDISSADTQYF

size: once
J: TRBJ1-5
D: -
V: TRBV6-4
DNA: TGTGCCAGCAGTGACTCTATTATCGTTGTGGGAGGGAATCAGCCCCAGCATTTT
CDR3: CASSDSIIVVGGNQPQHF

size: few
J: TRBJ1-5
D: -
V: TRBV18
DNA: TGTGCCAGCTCACCGGCGGTCAAACAGCCCCAGCATTTT
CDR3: CASSPAVKQPQHF

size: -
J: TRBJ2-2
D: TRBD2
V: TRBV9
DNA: TGTGCCAGCAGCGTAGCCGGGGAGGGGAACACCGGGGAGCTGTTTTTT
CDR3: CASSVAGEGNTGELFF

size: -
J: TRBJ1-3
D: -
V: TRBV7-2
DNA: TGTGCCAGCAGCTCGGACCGGGAGTCTGGAAACACCATATATTTT
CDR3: CASSSDRESGNTIYF

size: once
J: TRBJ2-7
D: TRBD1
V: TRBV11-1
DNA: TGTGCCAGCAGCTTAACGACAGGGGGCCTCTCCTACGAGCAGTACTTC
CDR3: CASSLTTGGLSYEQYF

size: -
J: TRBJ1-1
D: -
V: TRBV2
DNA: TGTGCCAGCATCCCGTTTTACAGGGCGAACACTGAAGCTTTCTTT
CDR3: CASIPFYRANTEAFF

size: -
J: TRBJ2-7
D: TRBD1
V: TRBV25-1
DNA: TGTGCCAGCAGTGAACTGGGACAGGGGGACTACGAGCAGTACTTC
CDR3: CASSELGQGDYEQYF

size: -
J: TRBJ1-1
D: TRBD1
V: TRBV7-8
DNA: TGTGCCAGCAGCAAGGGACAGGGGAAAAGAACTGAAGCTTTCTTT
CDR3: CASSKGQGKRTEAFF

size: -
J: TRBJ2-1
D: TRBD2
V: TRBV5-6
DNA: TGTGCCAGCAGCTTGCTAGCGGGAGGTAGCGTTGAGCAGTTCTTC
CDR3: CASSLLAGGSVEQFF

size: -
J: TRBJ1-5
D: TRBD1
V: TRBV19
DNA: TGTGCCAGTAGTCCCCCAGGACAGGGCAACGATCAGCCCCAGCATTTT
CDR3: CASSPPGQGNDQPQHF

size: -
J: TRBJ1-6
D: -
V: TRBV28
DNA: TGTGCCAGCAGGTCCTCACAGGGAGTCAGCTCCTATAATTCACCCCTCCACTTT
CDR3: CASRSSQGVSSYNSPLHF

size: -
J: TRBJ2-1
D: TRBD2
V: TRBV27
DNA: TGTGCCAGCAGTTACTCGGCGGGGGGTGAGCAGTTCTTC
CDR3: CASSYSAGGEQFF

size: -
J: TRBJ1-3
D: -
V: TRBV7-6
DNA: TGTGCCAGCAGCCTCACCGGGGGGACTGGAAACACCATATATTTT
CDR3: CASSLTGGTGNTIYF

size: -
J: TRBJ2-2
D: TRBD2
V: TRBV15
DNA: TGTGCCACCAGCAGAGAGCCCGCGGGAGGAAGAACCGGGGAGCTGTTTTTT
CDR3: CATSREPAGGRTGELFF

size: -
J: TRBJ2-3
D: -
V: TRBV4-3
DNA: TGCGCCAGCAGCCAAGACTACAGATTCACAGATACGCAGTATTTT
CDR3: CASSQDYRFTDTQYF

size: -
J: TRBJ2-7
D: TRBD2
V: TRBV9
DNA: TGTGCCAGCAGCGTAGCGGGAGGGCCCCACGAGCAGTACTTC
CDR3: CASSVAGGPHEQYF

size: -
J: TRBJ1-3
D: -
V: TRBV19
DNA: TGTGCCAGTAGTGGCCGGGAGGGCTCTGGAAACACCATATATTTT
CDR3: CASSGREGSGNTIYF

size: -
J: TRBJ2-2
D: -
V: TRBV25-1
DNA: TGTGCCAGCGCCTATCGGAACACCGGGGAGCTGTTTTTT
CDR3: CASAYRNTGELFF

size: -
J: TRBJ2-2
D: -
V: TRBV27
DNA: TGTGCCAGCGCCTCGGATGGGAGTTGGGACACCGGGGAGCTGTTTTTT
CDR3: CASASDGSWDTGELFF

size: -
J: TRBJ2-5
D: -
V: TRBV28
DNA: TGTGCCAGCAGTTCAAAGAGAGGACAGTTCTACCAAGAGACCCAGTACTTC
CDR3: CASSSKRGQFYQETQYF

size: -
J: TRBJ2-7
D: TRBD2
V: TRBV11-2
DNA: TGTGCCAGCAGCTTAGTGGATAGCGGGGGCCCCGAGCAGTACTTC
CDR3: CASSLVDSGGPEQYF

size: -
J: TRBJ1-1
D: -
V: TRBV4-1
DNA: TGCGCCAGCAGCCACAGTACTGAAGCTTTCTTT
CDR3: CASSHSTEAFF

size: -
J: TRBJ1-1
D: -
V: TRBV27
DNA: TGTGCCAGCAGTTTAAGGGGTCTGGCTTTCTTT
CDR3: CASSLRGLAFF

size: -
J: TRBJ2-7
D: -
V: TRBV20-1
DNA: TGCAGTGCTAGAGGTCTCTACGAGCAGTACTTC
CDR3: CSARGLYEQYF

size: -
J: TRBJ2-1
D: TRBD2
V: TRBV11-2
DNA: TGTGCCAGCAGCTTAGAAGGAACCGGGACTAGCGGGAGATGGTACAATGAGCAGTTCTTC
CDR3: CASSLEGTGTSGRWYNEQFF

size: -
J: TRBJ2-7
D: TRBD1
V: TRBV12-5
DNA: TGTGCTAGTGGTTTGGTATCCCGACAGGGGATAGATACCTACGAGCAGTACTTC
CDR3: CASGLVSRQGIDTYEQYF

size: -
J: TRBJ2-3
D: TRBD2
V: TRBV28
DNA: TGTGCCAGCAGTGGGGTAGGGGGGCCTACTAGCGGGAGGACTTATCCCCGGTTT
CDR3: CASSGVGGPTSGRTYPRF

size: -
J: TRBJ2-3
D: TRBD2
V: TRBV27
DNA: TGTGCCACCCGGACTAGCGGGGGTTCAGATACGCAGTATTTT
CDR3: CATRTSGGSDTQYF

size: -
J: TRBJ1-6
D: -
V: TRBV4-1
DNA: TGCGCCAGCAGCCAAGGGAGGAGGAATTCACCCCTCCACTTT
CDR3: CASSQGRRNSPLHF

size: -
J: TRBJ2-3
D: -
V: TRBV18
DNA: TGTGCCAGCTCACCAGGCCAACAAGATACGCAGTATTTT
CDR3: CASSPGQQDTQYF

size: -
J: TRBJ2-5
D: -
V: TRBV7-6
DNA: TGTGCCAGCAGCCTATGGGCGTACCAAGAGACCCAGTACTTC
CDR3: CASSLWAYQETQYF

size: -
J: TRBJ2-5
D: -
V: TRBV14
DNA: TGTGCCAGCAGCCAAGATTGGAGGGGAGAGACCCAGTACTTC
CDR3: CASSQDWRGETQYF